This T cell receptor (beta chain) comes out of a study of blood T cell repertoires in COVID-19. Method: immunoSEQ multiplex PCR; TCRdb's copy keeps in-frame clones and lacks some. Here the sample spans 300,000 or so clones, around 86% being singletons. The origin of this receptor is a man between 50 and 59 years old with active or convalescent COVID-19. Sequencing was carried out using peripheral blood.

CDR3 region: CASSPPGKSGLNYYNEQFF. CDR3 DNA: TGTGCCAGCAGCCCTCCGGGGAAAAGCGGGCTCAACTACTACAATGAGCAGTTCTTC. This chain joins TRBV13 and TRBJ2-1, with D perhaps matching TRBD2 (6 bases). Germline V gene lookup returns CDR1 PRHDT and CDR2 FYEKMQ (reference sequence). This CDR3 has 19 amino acids. Trimming left V 5 bases short and J 3 bases short, with 26 bases between.